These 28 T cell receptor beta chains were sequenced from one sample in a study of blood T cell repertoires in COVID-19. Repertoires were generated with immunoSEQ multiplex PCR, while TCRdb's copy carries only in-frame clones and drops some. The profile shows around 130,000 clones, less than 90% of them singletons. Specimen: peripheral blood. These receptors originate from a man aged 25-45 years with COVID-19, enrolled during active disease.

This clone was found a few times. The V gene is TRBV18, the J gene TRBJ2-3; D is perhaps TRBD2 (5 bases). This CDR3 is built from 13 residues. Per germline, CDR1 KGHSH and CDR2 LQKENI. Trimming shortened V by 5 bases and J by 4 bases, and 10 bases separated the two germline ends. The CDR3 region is CASSRLRADTQYF. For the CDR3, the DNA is TGTGCCAGCTCAAGACTAAGGGCAGATACGCAGTATTTT. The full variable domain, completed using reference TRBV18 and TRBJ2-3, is NAGVMQNPRHLVRRRGQEARLRCSPMKGHSHVYWYRQLPEEGLKFMVYLQKENIIDESGMPKERFSAEFPKEGPSILRIQQVVRGDSAAYFCASSRLRADTQYFGPGTRLTVL.

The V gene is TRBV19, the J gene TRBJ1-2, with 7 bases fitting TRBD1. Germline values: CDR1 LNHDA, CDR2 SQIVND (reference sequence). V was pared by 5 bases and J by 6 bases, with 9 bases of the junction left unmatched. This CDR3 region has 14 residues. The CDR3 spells CASSPNLDRHGYTF. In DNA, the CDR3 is TGTGCCAGTAGTCCTAACCTGGACAGGCATGGCTACACCTTC.

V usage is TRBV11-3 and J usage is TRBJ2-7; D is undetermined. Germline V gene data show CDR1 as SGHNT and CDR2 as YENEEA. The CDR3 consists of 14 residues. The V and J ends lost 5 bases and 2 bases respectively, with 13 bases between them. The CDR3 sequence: CASSRSGRTYEQYF. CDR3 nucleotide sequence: TGTGCCAGCAGCCGGAGTGGCCGGACCTACGAGCAGTACTTC.

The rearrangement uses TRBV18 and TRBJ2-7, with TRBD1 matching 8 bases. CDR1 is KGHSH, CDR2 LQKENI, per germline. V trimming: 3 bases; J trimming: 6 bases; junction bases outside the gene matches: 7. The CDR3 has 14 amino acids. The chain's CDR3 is CASSPTGAGGEQYF. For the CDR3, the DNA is TGTGCCAGCTCACCGACAGGGGCCGGGGGCGAGCAGTACTTC.

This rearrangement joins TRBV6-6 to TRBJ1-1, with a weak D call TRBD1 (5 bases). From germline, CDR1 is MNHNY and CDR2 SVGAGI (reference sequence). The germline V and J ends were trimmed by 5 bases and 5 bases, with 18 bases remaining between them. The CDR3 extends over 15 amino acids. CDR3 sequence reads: CASSQAQGAKTEAFF. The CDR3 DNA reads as TGTGCCAGCAGTCAAGCGCAAGGGGCAAAGACTGAAGCTTTCTTT.

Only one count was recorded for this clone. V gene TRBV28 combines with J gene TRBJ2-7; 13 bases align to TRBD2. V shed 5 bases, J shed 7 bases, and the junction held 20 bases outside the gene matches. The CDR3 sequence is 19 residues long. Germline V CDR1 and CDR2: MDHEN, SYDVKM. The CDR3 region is CASSPPTGRGTSGTGEQYF. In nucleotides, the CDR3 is TGTGCCAGCAGTCCACCGACAGGTCGTGGGACTAGCGGGACGGGAGAGCAGTACTTC.

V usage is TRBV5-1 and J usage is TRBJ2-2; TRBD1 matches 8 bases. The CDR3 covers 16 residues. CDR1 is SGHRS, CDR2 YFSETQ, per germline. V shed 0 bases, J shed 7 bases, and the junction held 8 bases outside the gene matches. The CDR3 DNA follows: TGCGCCAGCAGCTTGGCCGCAGGGGGCCTGGGCGGGGAGCTGTTTTTT. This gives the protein CASSLAAGGLGGELFF. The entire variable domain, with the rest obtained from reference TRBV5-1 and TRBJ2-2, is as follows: KAGVTQTPRYLIKTRGQQVTLSCSPISGHRSVSWYQQTPGQGLQFLFEYFSETQRNKGNFPGRFSGRQFSNSRSEMNVSTLELGDSALYLCASSLAAGGLGGELFFGEGSRLTVL.

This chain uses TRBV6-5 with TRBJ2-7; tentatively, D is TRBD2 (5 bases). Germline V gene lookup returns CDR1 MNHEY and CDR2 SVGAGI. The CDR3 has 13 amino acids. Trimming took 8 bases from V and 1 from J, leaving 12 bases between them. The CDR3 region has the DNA TGTGCCAGCCAATCGGGCGGGTCCTACGAGCAGTACTTC. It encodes CASQSGGSYEQYF.

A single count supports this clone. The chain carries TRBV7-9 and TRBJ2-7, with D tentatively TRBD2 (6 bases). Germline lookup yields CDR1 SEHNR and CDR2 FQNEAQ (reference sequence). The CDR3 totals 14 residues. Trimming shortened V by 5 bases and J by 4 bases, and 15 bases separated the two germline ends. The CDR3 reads CASSPAGTQYEQYF. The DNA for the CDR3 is TGTGCCAGCAGCCCAGCCGGGACTCAGTACGAGCAGTACTTC.

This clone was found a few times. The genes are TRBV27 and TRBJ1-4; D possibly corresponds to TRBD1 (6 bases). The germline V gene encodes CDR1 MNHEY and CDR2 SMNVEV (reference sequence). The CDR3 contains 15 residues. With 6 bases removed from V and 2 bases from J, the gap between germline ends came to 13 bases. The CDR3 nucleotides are TGTGCCAGCAGGCAAAACAGGGCTACTAATGAAAAACTGTTTTTT. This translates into CASRQNRATNEKLFF.

CDR3 sequence: CASSQPPSEQFF. CDR3 in DNA: TGTGCCAGCAGCCAGCCTCCGAGTGAGCAGTTCTTC. The genes are TRBV14 and TRBJ2-1; no reliable D call. The V end lost 3 bases, the J end lost 9 bases, and 9 bases lay between the germline ends. Germline CDR1 SGHDN, CDR2 FVKESK. This CDR3 spans 12 amino acids.

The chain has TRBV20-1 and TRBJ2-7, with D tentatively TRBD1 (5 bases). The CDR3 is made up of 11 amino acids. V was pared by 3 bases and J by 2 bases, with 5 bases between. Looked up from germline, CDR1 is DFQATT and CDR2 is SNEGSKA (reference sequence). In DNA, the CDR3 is TGCAGTGCTAGCAGGGCCTACGAGCAGTACTTC. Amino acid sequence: CSASRAYEQYF.

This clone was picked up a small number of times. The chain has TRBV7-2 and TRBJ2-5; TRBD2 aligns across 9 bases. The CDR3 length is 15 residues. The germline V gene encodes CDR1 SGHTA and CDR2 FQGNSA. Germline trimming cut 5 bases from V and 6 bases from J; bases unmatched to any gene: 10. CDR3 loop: CASSLLGSGSQTQYF. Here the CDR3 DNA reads TGTGCCAGCAGCCTGCTGGGTAGCGGGAGCCAGACCCAGTACTTC. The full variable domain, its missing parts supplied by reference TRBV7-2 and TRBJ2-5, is GAGVSQSPSNKVTEKGKDVELRCDPISGHTALYWYRQSLGQGLEFLIYFQGNSAPDKSGLPSDRFSAERTGGSVSTLTIQRTQQEDSAVYLCASSLLGSGSQTQYFGPGTRLLVL.

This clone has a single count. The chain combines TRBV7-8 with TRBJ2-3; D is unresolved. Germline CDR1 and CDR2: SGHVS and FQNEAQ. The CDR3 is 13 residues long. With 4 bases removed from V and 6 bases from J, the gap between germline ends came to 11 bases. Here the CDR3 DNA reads TGTGCCAGCAGCTCTGTCCGAGCGGATACGCAGTATTTT. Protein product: CASSSVRADTQYF. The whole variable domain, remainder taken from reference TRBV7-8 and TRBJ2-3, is GAGVSQSPRYKVAKRGQDVALRCDPISGHVSLFWYQQALGQGPEFLTYFQNEAQLDKSGLPSDRFFAERPEGSVSTLKIQRTQQEDSAVYLCASSSVRADTQYFGPGTRLTVL.

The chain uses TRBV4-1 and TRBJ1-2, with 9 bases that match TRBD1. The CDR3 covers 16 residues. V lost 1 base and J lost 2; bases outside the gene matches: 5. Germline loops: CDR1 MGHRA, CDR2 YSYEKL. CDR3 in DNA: TGCGCCAGCAGCCAAGGGGGACAGGGTCGGAACTATGGCTACACCTTC. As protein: CASSQGGQGRNYGYTF.

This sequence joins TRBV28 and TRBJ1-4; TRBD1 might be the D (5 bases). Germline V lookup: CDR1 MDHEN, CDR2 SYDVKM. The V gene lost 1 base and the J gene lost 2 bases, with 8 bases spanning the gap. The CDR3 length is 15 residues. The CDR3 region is CASSLSGGTNEKLFF. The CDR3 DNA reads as TGTGCCAGCAGTTTATCTGGGGGGACTAATGAAAAACTGTTTTTT.

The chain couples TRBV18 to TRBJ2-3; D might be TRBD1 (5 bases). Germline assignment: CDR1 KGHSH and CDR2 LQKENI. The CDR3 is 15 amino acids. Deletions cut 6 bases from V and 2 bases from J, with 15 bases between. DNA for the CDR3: TGTGCCAGCTCTCCCCAGGGTCCCCCCACAGATACGCAGTATTTT. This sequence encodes CASSPQGPPTDTQYF. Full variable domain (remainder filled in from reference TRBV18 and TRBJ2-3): NAGVMQNPRHLVRRRGQEARLRCSPMKGHSHVYWYRQLPEEGLKFMVYLQKENIIDESGMPKERFSAEFPKEGPSILRIQQVVRGDSAAYFCASSPQGPPTDTQYFGPGTRLTVL.

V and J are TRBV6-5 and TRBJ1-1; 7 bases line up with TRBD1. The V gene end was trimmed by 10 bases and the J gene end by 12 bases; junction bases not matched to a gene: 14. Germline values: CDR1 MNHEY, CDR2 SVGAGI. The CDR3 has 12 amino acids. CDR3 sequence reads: CATVGQDDRTFF. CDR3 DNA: TGTGCCACCGTCGGACAGGACGACAGAACTTTCTTT.

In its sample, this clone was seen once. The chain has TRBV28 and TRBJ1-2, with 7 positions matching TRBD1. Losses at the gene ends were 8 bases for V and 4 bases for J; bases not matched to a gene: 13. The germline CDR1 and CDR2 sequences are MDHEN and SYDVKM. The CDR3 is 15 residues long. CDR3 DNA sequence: TGTGCCAGCTCTAGACAGGGAGTACCAACCTATGGCTACACCTTC. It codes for CASSRQGVPTYGYTF.

CDR3 sequence (DNA): TGTGCCAGCAGCTTTGTTGGACTAAGGCATTCACCCCTCCACTTT. Its translation is CASSFVGLRHSPLHF. The gene calls are TRBV7-2 and TRBJ1-6; D is unresolved. The germline gives CDR1 SGHTA, CDR2 FQGNSA. V lost 3 bases to trimming and J lost 8 bases, with 14 bases between them. The CDR3 has 15 residues.

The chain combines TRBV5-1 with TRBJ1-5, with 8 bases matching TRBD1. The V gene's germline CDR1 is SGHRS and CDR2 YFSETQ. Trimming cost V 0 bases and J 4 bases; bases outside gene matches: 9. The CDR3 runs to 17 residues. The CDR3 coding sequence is TGCGCCAGCAGCTTGGGACCCACAGGGGGAGCGAATCAGCCCCAGCATTTT. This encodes CASSLGPTGGANQPQHF.

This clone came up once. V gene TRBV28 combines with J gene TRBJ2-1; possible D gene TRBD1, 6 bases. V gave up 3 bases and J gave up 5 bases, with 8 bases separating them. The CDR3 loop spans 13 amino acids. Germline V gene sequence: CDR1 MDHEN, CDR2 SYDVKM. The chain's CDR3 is CASSLSGDNEQFF. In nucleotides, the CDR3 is TGTGCCAGCAGTTTGTCAGGGGACAATGAGCAGTTCTTC.

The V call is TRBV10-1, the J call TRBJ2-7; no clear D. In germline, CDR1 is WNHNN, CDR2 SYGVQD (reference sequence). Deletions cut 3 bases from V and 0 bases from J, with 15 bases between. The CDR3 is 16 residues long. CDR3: CASSDGPRSNSYEQYF. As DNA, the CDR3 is TGCGCCAGCAGTGATGGTCCCAGATCCAACTCCTACGAGCAGTACTTC.

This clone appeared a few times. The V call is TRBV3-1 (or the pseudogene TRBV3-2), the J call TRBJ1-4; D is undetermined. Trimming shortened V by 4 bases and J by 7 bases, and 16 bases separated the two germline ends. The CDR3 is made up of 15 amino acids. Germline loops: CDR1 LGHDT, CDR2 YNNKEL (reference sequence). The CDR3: CASSPFGGVGEKLFF. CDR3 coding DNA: TGTGCCAGCAGCCCCTTTGGCGGGGTGGGTGAAAAACTGTTTTTT.

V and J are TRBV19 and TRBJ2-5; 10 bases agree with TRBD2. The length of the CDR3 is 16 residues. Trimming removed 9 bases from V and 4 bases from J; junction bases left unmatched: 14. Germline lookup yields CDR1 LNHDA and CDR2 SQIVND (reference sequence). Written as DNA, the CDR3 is TGTGCCAGCTCCAAGTCGTCCAGACTAGCGGGAGAGACCCAGTACTTC. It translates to CASSKSSRLAGETQYF.

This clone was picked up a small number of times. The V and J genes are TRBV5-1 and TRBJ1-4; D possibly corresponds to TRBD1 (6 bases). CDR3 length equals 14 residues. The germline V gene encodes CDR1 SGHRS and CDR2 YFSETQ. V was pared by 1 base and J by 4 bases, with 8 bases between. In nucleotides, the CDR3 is TGCGCCAGCAGCTTGACAGGGTTTAATGAAAAACTGTTTTTT. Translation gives CASSLTGFNEKLFF. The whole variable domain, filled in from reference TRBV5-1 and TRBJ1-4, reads KAGVTQTPRYLIKTRGQQVTLSCSPISGHRSVSWYQQTPGQGLQFLFEYFSETQRNKGNFPGRFSGRQFSNSRSEMNVSTLELGDSALYLCASSLTGFNEKLFFGSGTQLSVL.

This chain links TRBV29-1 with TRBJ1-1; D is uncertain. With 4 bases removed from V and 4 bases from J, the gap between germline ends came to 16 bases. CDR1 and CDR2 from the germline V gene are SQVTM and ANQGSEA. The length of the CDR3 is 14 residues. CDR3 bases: TGCAGCGTTGTCCCCCCGTCCCGGGGCACTGAAGCTTTCTTT. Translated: CSVVPPSRGTEAFF.

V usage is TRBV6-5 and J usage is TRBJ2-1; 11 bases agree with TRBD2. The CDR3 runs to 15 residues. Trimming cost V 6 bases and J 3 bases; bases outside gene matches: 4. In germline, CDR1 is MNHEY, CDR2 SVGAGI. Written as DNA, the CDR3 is TGTGCCAGCAGGGCCGGGACTAGCGGCTACAATGAGCAGTTCTTC. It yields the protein CASRAGTSGYNEQFF.